This T cell receptor beta chain was obtained from a study of technical replicates of blood from a few donors. Repertoires were generated with immunoSEQ multiplex PCR, while TCRdb's copy carries only in-frame clones and drops some. The sample has tens of thousands of clones; roughly 86% are singletons. This CDR3 is 17 amino acids long. The germline CDR1 and CDR2 sequences are SGHDN and FVKESK. V shed 0 bases and J 7 bases; nucleotides not matched to a gene: 7. The receptor was isolated from a human donor in good health. Some clones in this sample may be carry-over from other donors' samples. The sample taken for sequencing was PBMCs. The chain has TRBV14 and TRBJ1-6; 9 bases align to TRBD1. The CDR3 spells CASSQDLWGTGNSPLHF. The CDR3 DNA follows: TGTGCCAGCAGCCAAGATCTCTGGGGGACAGGGAATTCACCCCTCCACTTT.